The 3 T cell receptor beta chains below all came from one sample that was sequenced in a study of tumor-infiltrating lymphocytes in primary liver carcinoma. The template, approximately 500 ng total RNA, yielded TCR beta cDNA made with a constant-region primer. Three nested multiplex PCR rounds of slightly modified ARM-PCR generated TCR beta libraries. Amplification in the first two PCR rounds was performed using TRBV1-TRBV30 forward primers and a C-beta reverse primer for 10 cycles each. TCRdb used MiXCR to reprocess the multiplex PCR reads, holding one entry per CDR3 protein. In the table there are just over 300,000 distinct CDR3 sequences, about three fifths of which are singletons. Germline DNA was also extracted, and blood RNA derived from unsorted whole blood. The sample consisted of peripheral blood. Receptors were obtained from a woman in her 30s with primary liver carcinoma and hepatitis B virus infection.

Concerning this clonotype: This is likely a read error, given that the CDR3 carries no conserved phenylalanine or tryptophan at its end. The DNA is left out, because the CDR3 cannot be placed on it with certainty; the CDR3 is given as TCRdb lists it. This chain joins TRBV11-2 and TRBJ1-1; the table's D call, TRBD1, was not checked against the DNA. CDR1 and CDR2 (germline): SGHAT, FQNNGV. Inclusive of both ends, the CDR3 amounts to 13 amino acids. CDR3 residues: CASSGRMNTETFL.

This CDR3 is CASSSSQGRTTNEQFF. The CDR3 DNA is TGCGCCAGCAGCTCAAGTCAAGGACGGACGACCAATGAGCAGTTCTTC. The chain employs TRBV5-1 and TRBJ2-1; D gene uncertain. Per germline, CDR1 SGHRS and CDR2 YFSETQ. This CDR3 has 16 residues. The V end was cut by 3 bases, the J end by 6 bases, with 19 bases between.

The table lists this clonotype with many counts. The chain has TRBV4-2 and TRBJ1-2; maybe TRBD1 (5 bases). Germline V gene data show CDR1 as LGHNA and CDR2 as YNFKEQ. The CDR3 is made up of 13 amino acids. V was trimmed by 4 bases and J by 8 bases, leaving 14 bases between them. CDR3 amino acids: CASSPGAPMGYTF. CDR3 DNA sequence: TGTGCCAGCAGCCCCGGGGCCCCCATGGGCTACACCTTC.